The present T cell receptor beta chain was sequenced within a study of CD8 T cells in Susac syndrome. Negative isolation was used for CD8+ and CD4+ T cells and FACS enrichment for TEMRA cells. Germline CDR1 is LGHNA and CDR2 is YNFKEQ. Trimming stripped 6 bases from V and 5 bases from J, with 20 bases between. This CDR3 has 15 amino acids. RNA amounts of about 0.45 to 1 ug underwent reverse transcription with random hexamers. By means of immunoSEQ multiplex PCR, TCR beta CDR3 spanning 54 Vbeta and 13 Jbeta underwent amplification. TCRdb processed the immunoSEQ multiplex PCR reads anew with MiXCR; each CDR3 protein has one entry. The sample includes about 290,000 distinct CDR3 sequences, 75% to 85% of them seen just once.

The V and J genes are TRBV4-2 and TRBJ2-7; maybe TRBD2 (6 bases). Material: CD8+ T cells from PBMCs. The TCR sequence derives from a human donor with multiple sclerosis. The chain's CDR3 is CASSQRTGVSHEQYF. CDR3 sequence (DNA): TGTGCCAGCAGTCAACGGACGGGGGTTAGCCACGAGCAGTACTTC.